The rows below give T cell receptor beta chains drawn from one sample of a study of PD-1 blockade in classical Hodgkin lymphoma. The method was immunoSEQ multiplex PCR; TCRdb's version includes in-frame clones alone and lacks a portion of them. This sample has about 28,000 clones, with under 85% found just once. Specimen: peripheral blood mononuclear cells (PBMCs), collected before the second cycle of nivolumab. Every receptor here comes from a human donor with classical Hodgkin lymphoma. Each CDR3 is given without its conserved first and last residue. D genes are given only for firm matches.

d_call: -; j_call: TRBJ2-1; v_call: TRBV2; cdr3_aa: ASSEWGGGPYGEQF
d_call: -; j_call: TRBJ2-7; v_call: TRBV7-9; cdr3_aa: ASSFYTYEQY
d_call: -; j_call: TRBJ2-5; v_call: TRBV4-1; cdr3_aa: ASSPGGTQY
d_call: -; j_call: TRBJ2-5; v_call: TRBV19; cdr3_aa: ASSMQGSLQETQY
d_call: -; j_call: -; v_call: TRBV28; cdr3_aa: ASSLGSAGAYEQY
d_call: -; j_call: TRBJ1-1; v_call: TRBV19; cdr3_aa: ASSIELSAYTEAF
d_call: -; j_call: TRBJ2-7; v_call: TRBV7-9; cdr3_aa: ASSVAGTEEQY
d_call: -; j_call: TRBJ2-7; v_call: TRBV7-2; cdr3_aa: ASSSQLYSEQY
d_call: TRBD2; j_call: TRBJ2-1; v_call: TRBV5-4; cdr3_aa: ASSYSGNLGEQF
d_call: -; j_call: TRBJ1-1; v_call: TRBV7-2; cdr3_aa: ASSLALRGTEAF
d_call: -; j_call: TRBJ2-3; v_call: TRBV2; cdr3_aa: ASSDGTDTQY
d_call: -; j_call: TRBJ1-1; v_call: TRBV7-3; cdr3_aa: ASSLDGWGTEAF
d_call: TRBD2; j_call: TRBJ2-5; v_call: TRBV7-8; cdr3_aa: ASSPGTSGAWEETQY
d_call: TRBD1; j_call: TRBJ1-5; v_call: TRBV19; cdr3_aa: ASSVTGGGQPQH
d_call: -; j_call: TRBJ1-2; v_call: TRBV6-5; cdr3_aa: ASSYSTGGGSGYT
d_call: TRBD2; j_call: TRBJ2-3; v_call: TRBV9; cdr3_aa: ASSPDGGGAPSTDTQY
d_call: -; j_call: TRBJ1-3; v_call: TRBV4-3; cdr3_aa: ASSQEFDGNTIY
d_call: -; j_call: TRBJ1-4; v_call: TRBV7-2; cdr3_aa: ASSPTLEGNRQKLF
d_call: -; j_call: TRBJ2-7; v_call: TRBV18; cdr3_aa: ASSPPVADEQY